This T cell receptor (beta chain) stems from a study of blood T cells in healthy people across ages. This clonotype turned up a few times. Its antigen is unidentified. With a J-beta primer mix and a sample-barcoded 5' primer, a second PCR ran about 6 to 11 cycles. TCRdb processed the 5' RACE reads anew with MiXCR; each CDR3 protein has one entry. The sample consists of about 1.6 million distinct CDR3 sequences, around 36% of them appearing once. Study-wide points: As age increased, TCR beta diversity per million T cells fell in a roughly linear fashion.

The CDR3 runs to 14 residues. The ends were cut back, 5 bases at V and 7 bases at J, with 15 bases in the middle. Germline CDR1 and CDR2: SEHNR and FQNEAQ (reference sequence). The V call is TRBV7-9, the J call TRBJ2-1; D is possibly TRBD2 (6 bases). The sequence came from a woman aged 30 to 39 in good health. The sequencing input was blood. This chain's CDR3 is CASSVRLDLNEQFF. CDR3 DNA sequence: TGTGCCAGCAGCGTCCGACTAGACCTGAATGAGCAGTTCTTC.